This T cell receptor (beta chain) was obtained from a study of T cell clusters in autoimmune cytopenias. Multiplex touch-down PCR amplified TRB using TRB-A and TRB-B pools in one tube. Reanalyzing the multiplex PCR reads, TCRdb keeps one entry per CDR3 protein, without DNA. The specimen's table records fewer than 3,000 distinct CDR3 sequences. This clonotype registers medium-sized by frequency. Germline lookup yields CDR1 MNHEY and CDR2 SVGAGI. The CDR3 loop spans 16 amino acids. TRB was amplified from roughly 250 ng of peripheral blood genomic DNA per sample. This sample was shared with a second study, whose subject was T cell repertoires in aging, cancer and after chemotherapy.

The sample taken for sequencing was peripheral blood. V usage is TRBV6-5 and J usage is TRBJ2-3; TCRdb's D gene call, TRBD1, goes unchecked for lack of DNA. This TCR came from a human donor in good health. The CDR3 sequence: CASSYSNRKVTDTQYF.